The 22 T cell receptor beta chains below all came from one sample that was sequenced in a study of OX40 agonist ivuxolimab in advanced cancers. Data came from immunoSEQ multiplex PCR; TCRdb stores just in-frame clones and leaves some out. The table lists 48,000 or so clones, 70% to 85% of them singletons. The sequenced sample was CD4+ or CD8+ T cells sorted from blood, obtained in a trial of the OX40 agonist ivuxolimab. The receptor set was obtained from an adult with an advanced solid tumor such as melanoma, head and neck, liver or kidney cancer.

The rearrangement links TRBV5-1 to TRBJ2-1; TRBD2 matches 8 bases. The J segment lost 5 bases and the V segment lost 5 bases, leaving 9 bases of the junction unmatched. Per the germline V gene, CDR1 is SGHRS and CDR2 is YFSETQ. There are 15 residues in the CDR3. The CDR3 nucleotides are TGCGCCAGCAGAGAAATGGCGGGAGGTAACAATGAGCAGTTCTTC. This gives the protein CASREMAGGNNEQFF. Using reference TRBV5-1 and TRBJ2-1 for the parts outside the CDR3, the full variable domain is KAGVTQTPRYLIKTRGQQVTLSCSPISGHRSVSWYQQTPGQGLQFLFEYFSETQRNKGNFPGRFSGRQFSNSRSEMNVSTLELGDSALYLCASREMAGGNNEQFFGPGTRLTVL.

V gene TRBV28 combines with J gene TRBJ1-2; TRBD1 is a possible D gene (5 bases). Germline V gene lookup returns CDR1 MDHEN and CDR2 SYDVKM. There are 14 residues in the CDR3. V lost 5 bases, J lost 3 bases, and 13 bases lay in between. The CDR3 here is CASSPPGTDYGYTF. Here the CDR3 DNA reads TGTGCCAGCAGTCCGCCCGGGACGGACTATGGCTACACCTTC.

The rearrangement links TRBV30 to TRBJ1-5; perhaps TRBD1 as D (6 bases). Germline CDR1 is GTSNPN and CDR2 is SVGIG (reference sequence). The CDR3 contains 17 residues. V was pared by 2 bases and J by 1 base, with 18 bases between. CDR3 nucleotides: TGTGCCTGGAGTAAACCTACAGGGTCCCTAAGCAATCAGCCCCAGCATTTT. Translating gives CAWSKPTGSLSNQPQHF.

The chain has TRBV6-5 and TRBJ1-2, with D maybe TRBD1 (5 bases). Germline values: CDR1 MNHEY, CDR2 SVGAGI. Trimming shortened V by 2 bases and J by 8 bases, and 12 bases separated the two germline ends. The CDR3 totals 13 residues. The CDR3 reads CASSYGATGGYTF. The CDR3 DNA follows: TGTGCCAGCAGTTACGGCGCCACAGGAGGCTACACCTTC.

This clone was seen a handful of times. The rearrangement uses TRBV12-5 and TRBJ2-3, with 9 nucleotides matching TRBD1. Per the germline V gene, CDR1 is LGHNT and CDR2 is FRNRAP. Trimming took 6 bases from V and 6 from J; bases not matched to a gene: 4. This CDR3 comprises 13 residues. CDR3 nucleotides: TGTGCTAGTGGGACAGGGGGATGGGATACGCAGTATTTT. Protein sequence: CASGTGGWDTQYF.

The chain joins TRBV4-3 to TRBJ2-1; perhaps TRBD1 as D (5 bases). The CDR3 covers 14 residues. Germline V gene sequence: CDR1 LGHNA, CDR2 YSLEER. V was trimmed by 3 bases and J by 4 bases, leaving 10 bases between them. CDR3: CASSQFTGYNEQFF. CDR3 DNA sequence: TGCGCCAGCAGCCAGTTTACAGGATACAATGAGCAGTTCTTC.

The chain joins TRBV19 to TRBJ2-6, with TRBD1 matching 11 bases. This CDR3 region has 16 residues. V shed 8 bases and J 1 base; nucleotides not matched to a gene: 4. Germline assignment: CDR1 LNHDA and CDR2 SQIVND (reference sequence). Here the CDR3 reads CASRTGGRSGANVLTF. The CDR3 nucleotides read TGTGCCAGTCGGACAGGGGGCCGATCTGGGGCCAACGTCCTGACTTTC.

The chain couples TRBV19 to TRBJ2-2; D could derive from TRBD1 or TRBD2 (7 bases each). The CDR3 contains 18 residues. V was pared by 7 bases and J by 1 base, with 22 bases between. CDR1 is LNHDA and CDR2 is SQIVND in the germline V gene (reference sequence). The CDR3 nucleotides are TGTGCCAGTAAAGGGAAACCTGGGAGGGGGCGGAACACCGGGGAGCTGTTTTTT. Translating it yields CASKGKPGRGRNTGELFF.

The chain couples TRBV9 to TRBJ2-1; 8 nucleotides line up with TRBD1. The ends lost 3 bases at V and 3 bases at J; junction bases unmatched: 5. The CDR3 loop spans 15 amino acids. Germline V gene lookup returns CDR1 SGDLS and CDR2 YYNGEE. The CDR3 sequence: CASSDTGGNYNEQFF. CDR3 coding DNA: TGTGCCAGCAGCGATACAGGGGGGAACTACAATGAGCAGTTCTTC.

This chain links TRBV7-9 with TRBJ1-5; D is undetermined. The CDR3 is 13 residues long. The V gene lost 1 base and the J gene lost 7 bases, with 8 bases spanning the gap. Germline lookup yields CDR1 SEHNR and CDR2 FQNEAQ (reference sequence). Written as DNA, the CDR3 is TGTGCCAGCAGCTTAGAAGGCGGGCAGCCCCAGCATTTT. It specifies CASSLEGGQPQHF.

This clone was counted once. CDR3 loop: CAWSRGRDNEKLFF. CDR3 coding DNA: TGTGCCTGGAGTCGAGGAAGAGATAATGAAAAACTGTTTTTT. The genes are TRBV30 and TRBJ1-4; no clear D. The CDR3 sequence is 14 residues long. Germline CDR1 and CDR2: GTSNPN and SVGIG (reference sequence). V gave up 2 bases and J gave up 4 bases, with 11 bases separating them.

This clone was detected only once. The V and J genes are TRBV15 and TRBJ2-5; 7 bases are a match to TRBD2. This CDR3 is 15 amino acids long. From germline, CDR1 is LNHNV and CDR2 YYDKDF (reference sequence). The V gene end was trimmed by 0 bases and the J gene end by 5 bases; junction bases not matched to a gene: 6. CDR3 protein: CATSREGGGVETQYF. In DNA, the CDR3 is TGTGCCACCAGCAGAGAAGGCGGGGGAGTCGAGACCCAGTACTTC.

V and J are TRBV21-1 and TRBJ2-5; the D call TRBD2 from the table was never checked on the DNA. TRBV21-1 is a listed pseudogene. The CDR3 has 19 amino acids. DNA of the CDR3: TGTGCCAGCAGCAAACGCGGCGGGAGGGCCCTCTTGTACCAAGAGACCCAGTACTTC. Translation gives CASSKRGGRALLYQETQYF.

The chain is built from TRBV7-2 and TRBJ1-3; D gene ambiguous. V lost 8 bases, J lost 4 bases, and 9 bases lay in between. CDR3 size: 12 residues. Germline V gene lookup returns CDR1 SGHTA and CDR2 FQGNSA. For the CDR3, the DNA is TGTGCCAGCGCCGAACCGGGAAACACCATATATTTT. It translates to CASAEPGNTIYF.

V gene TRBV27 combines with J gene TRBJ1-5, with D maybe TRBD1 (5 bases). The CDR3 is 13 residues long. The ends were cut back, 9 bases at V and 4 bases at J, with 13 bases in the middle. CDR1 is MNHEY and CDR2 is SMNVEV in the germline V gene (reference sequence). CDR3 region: CARPTDTNQPQHF. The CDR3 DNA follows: TGTGCCAGGCCGACAGACACTAATCAGCCCCAGCATTTT.

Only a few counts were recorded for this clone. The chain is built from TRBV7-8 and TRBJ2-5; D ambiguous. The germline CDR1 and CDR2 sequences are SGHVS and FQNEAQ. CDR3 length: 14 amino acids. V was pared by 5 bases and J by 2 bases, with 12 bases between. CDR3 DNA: TGTGCCAGCAGCCGTGGACGGGCACAAGAGACCCAGTACTTC. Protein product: CASSRGRAQETQYF. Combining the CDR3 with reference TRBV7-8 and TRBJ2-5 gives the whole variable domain GAGVSQSPRYKVAKRGQDVALRCDPISGHVSLFWYQQALGQGPEFLTYFQNEAQLDKSGLPSDRFFAERPEGSVSTLKIQRTQQEDSAVYLCASSRGRAQETQYFGPGTRLLVL.

The DNA of the CDR3 is TGTGCCAGCAGCTTCGCCGGGACATTTAACACTGAAGCTTTCTTT. Translation: CASSFAGTFNTEAFF. This sequence joins TRBV5-6 and TRBJ1-1; a weak D match, TRBD1 (6 bases). The CDR3 has 15 amino acids. From germline, CDR1 is SGHDT and CDR2 YYEEEE. V was shortened by 2 bases and J by 2 bases, with 13 bases between the two germline ends.

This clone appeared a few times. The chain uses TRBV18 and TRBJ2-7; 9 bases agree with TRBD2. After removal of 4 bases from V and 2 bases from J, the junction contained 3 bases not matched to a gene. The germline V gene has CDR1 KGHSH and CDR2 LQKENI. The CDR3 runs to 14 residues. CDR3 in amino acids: CASSLERGAYEQYF. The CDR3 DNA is TGTGCCAGCTCACTGGAGCGGGGGGCCTACGAGCAGTACTTC.

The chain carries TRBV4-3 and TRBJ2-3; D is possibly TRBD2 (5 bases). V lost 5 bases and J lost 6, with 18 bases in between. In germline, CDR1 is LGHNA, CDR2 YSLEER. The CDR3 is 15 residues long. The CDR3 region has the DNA TGCGCCAGCAGCACGGCGGCTCTAGCAACCGATACGCAGTATTTT. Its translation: CASSTAALATDTQYF.

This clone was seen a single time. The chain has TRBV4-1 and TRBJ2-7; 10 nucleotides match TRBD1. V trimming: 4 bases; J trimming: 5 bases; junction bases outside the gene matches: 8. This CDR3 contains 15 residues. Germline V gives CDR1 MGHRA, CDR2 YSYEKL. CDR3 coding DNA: TGCGCCAGCAGCCGCCCCGGGACAGGGGATCACGAGCAGTACTTC. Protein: CASSRPGTGDHEQYF.

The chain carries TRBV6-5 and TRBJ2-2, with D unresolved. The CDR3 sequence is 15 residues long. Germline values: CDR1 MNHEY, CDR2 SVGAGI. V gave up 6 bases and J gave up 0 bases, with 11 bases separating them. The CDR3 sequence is CASSRRVANTGELFF. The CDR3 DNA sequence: TGTGCCAGCAGCCGACGGGTGGCGAACACCGGGGAGCTGTTTTTT.

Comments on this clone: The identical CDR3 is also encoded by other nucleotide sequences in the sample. The CDR3: CASSGGSLSYEQYF. The CDR3 bases are TGTGCCAGCAGCGGCGGGAGTTTGTCCTACGAGCAGTACTTC. The chain links TRBV2 to TRBJ2-7, with 7 bases lining up with TRBD2. The CDR3 runs to 14 residues. Germline trimming cut 6 bases from V and 1 base from J; bases unmatched to any gene: 6. Per the germline V gene, CDR1 is SNHLY and CDR2 is FYNNEI.